This record covers a single T cell receptor beta chain. The germline V gene encodes CDR1 MNHEY and CDR2 SMNVEV (reference sequence). V was trimmed by 0 bases and J by 10 bases, leaving 9 bases between them. The length of the CDR3 is 13 residues. This sample was taken from a study of shared T cell receptors in the human thymus. Clones were sequenced by immunoSEQ multiplex PCR, and TCRdb holds only the in-frame ones, with some missing. The sample records over 65,000 clones, 90% to 95% being singletons. The gene calls are TRBV27 and TRBJ2-2; maybe TRBD2 (6 bases). The sample was thymocytes. The origin of this receptor is a human donor. CDR3 DNA: TGTGCCAGCAGTTTATCGGGACTGGAGGAGCTGTTTTTT. Residues: CASSLSGLEELFF.